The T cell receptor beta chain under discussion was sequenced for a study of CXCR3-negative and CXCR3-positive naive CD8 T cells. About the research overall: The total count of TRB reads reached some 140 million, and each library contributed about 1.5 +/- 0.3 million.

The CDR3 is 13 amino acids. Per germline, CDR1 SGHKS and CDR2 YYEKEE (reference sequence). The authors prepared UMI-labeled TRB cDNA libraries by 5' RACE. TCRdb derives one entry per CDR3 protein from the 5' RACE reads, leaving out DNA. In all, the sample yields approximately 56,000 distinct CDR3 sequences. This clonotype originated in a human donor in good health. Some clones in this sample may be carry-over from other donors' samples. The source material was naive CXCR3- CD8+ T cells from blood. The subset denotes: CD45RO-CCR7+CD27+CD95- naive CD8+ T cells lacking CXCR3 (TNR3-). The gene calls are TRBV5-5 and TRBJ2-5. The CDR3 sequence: CASSSVLEETQYF.